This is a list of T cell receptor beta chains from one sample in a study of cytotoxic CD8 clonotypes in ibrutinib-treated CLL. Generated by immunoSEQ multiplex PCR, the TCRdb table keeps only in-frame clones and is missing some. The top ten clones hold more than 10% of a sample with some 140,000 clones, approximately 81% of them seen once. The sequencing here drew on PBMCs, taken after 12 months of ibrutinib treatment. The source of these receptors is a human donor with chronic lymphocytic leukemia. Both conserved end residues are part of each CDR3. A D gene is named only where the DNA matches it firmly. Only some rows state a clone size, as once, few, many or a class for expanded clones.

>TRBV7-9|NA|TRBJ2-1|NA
CASSLVGGMGNEQFF
TGTGCCAGCAGCTTAGTCGGCGGGATGGGGAATGAGCAGTTCTTC
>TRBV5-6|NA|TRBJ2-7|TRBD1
CATTTMGPTGSYEQYF
TGTGCCACCACGACCATGGGACCGACAGGGTCCTACGAGCAGTACTTC
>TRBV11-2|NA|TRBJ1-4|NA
CASSPRGSGVTNEKLFF
TGTGCCAGCAGCCCGCGGGGGTCAGGGGTTACTAATGAAAAACTGTTTTTT
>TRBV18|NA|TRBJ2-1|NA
CASSPGTSFYNEQFF
TGTGCCAGCTCACCTGGGACCTCCTTTTACAATGAGCAGTTCTTC
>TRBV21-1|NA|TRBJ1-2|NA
CASSKASLGSVIGYGYTF
TGTGCCAGCAGCAAAGCTTCCCTTGGGTCAGTTATTGGCTATGGCTACACCTTC
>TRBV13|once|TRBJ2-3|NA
CASSRNWDGASTDTQYF
TGTGCCAGCAGCCGAAATTGGGACGGTGCTAGCACAGATACGCAGTATTTT
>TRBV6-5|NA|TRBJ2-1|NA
CASTPGWFRGGEQFF
TGTGCCAGCACCCCTGGATGGTTCCGGGGCGGTGAGCAGTTCTTC
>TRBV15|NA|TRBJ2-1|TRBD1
CATSRQRDRVDNEQFF
TGTGCCACCAGCAGACAGCGGGACAGGGTAGATAATGAGCAGTTCTTC
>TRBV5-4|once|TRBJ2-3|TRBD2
CASSAGLAGVADTQYF
TGTGCCAGCAGCGCGGGACTAGCGGGAGTGGCAGATACGCAGTATTTT
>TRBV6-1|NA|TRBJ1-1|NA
CASSEQGTQNTEAFF
TGTGCCAGCAGTGAACAGGGGACTCAGAACACTGAAGCTTTCTTT
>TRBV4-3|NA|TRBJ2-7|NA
CASSLGRDYEQYF
TGCGCCAGCAGCCTGGGACGGGACTACGAGCAGTACTTC